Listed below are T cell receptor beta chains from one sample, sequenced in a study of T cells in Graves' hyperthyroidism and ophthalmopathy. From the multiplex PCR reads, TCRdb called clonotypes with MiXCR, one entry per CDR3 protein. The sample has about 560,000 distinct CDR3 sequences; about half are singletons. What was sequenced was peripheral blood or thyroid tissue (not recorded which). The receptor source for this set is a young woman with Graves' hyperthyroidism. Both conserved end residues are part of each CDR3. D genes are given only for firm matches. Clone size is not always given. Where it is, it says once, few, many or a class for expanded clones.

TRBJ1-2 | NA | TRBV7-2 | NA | TGTGCCAGCAGCTTGTTACAGTCTGGAAACACCTTC | CASSLLQSGNTF
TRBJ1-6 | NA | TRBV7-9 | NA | TGTGCCAGCAGCCGCCCTGGCAGGGATTCACCCCTCCACTTT | CASSRPGRDSPLHF
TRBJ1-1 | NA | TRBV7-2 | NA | TGCGCCAGCAGGCTGGAGGAGAGGAACACTGAAGCTTTCTTT | CASRLEERNTEAFF
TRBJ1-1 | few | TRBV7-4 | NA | TGTGCCAGCAGCTTAGGACACATGGACACTGAAGCTTTCTTT | CASSLGHMDTEAFF
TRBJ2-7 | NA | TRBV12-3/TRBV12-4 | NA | TGTGCCAGCAGCCAAGATGTAGCGCCCTACGAGCAGTACTTC | CASSQDVAPYEQYF
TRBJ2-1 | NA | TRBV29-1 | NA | TGCAGCGTTGGGGAGAGCTCCTACAATGAGCAGTTCTTC | CSVGESSYNEQFF
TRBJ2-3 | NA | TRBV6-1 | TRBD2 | TGTGCCAGCAGTGAAGCAGCGGGAGGGCCAGATACGCAGTATTTT | CASSEAAGGPDTQYF
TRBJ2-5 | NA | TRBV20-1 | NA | TGCAGTGCTAGAACGACCCAGTACTTC | CSARTTQYF
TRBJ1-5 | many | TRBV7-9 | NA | TGTGCCAGCAGCAGGGGGGAGAGCAATCAGCCCCAGCATTTT | CASSRGESNQPQHF
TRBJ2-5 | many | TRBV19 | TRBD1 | TGTGCCAGTAGTACCAGGGGGCCAGAGACCCAGTACTTC | CASSTRGPETQYF
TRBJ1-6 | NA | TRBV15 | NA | TGTGCCACCAGCAGAGGTGAACAGCCCCTCCACTTT | CATSRGEQPLHF
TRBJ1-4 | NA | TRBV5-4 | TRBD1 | TGCGCCAGCAGCCAACCATGGGGGGACAGAGATAATGAAAAACTGTTTTTT | CASSQPWGDRDNEKLFF
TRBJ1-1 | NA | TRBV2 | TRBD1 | TGTGCCAGCAGGGAAGGGGGCTCTGAAGCTTTCTTT | CASREGGSEAFF
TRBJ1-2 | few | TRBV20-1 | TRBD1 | TGCAGTGCTAGAAACCCGACAGGGAGCTATGGCTACACCTTC | CSARNPTGSYGYTF
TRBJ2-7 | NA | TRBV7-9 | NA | TGTGCCAGCAGCCGGGATGGGTGGGGCGAGCAGTACTTC | CASSRDGWGEQYF
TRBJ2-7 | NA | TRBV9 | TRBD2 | TGTGCCAGCAGCTTAAGTAGCGGGGGTCCCTACGAGCAGTACTTC | CASSLSSGGPYEQYF
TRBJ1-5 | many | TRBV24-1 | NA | TGTGCCACCAGTGACACAGGTTATCAGCCCCAGCATTTT | CATSDTGYQPQHF
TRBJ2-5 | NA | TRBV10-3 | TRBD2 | TGTGCCATCAGTCCATTGACTAGCGGGGGGGCGGAGACCCAGTACTTC | CAISPLTSGGAETQYF
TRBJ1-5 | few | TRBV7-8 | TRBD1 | TGTGCCAGCAGCTTAGAGTACAGGGGAGGTCAGCCCCAGCATTTT | CASSLEYRGGQPQHF
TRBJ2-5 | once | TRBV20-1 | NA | TGCAGTGCCACCACAGGACTACACCGGGCCCAGTACTTC | CSATTGLHRAQYF
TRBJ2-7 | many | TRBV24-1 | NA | TGTGCCACCTCGCGAGGCTACGAGCAGTACTTC | CATSRGYEQYF
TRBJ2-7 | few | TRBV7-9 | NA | TGTGCCAGCACCGGCACCAGGGGGGGCGTCCCCGACGAGCAGTACTTC | CASTGTRGGVPDEQYF
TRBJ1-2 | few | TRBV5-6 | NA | TGTGCCAGCAGCGCCGAGGTGAGGGGCTACACCTTC | CASSAEVRGYTF
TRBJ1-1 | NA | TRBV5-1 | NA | TGCGCCAGCAGCTCCATATCCTCCTCTACTGAAGCTTTCTTT | CASSSISSSTEAFF
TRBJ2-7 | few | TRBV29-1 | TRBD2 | TGCAGCGTGGATGGAACCGGGACTAGCGGGAGTTACGAGCAGTACTTC | CSVDGTGTSGSYEQYF
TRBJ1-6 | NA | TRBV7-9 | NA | TGTGCCAGCAGCTTAGTGGGGGGACTTAATTCACCCCTCCACTTT | CASSLVGGLNSPLHF
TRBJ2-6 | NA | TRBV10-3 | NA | TGTGCCAGCAGTTTACAGGGAACCGTCCTGACTTTC | CASSLQGTVLTF
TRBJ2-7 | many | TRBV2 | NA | TGTGCCATGGACAGCGAGAGCTCCTACGAGCAGTACTTC | CAMDSESSYEQYF
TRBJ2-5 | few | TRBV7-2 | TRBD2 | TGTGCCAGCAGCCAGGCATCTAGCGGGGTCCTGGAGACCCAGTACTTC | CASSQASSGVLETQYF
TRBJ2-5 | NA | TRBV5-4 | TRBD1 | TGTGCCAGCAGCTTGGAACTCGGGACAGGGCAAGAGACCCAGTACTTC | CASSLELGTGQETQYF
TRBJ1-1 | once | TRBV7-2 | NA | TGTGCCAGCAGCGTTGAAGATAACGAGGGTGAGGACACTGAAGCTTTCTTT | CASSVEDNEGEDTEAFF
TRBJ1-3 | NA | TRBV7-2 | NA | TGTGCCAGCAGCCCCCCCGGGGCTACCCGCTCTGGAAACACCATATATTTT | CASSPPGATRSGNTIYF
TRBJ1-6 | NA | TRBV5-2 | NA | TGTGCCAGCAAGGGGTTGTATAATTCACCCCTCCACTTT | CASKGLYNSPLHF
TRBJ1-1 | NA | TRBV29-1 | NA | TGCAGCGTTGAAGGATGGGACCTAGGTGTGGCTTTCTTT | CSVEGWDLGVAFF
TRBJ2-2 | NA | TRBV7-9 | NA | TGTGCCATCCGGGGGACAAACACCGGGGAGCTGTTTTTT | CAIRGTNTGELFF
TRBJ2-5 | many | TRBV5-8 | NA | TGTGCCAGCAGCTTGGCAGGGCGAGAGACCCAGTACTTC | CASSLAGRETQYF
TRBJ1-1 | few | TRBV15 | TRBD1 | TGTGCCACCGAGGACAGGGAGGTGATGTGGTCGAACACTGAAGCTTTCTTT | CATEDREVMWSNTEAFF
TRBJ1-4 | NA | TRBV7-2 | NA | TGCGCCAGCAGCCCGGGCAATAGGGATGAAAAACTGTTTTTT | CASSPGNRDEKLFF
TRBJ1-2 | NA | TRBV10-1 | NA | TGTGCCAGCAGCTTGGGGGGCCCCTCAGGCTACACCTTC | CASSLGGPSGYTF
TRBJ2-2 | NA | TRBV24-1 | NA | TGTGCCACCAGTGACCGGCGGGACACCGGGGAGCTGTTTTTT | CATSDRRDTGELFF
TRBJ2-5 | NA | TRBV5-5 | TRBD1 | TGTGCCAGCAGCCTCGACAGTGCAGGGGGCGGGGAGACCCAGTACTTC | CASSLDSAGGGETQYF
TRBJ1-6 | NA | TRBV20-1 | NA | TGCAGTGCTAGTTTCAGGGGTGGCTCACCCCTCCACTTT | CSASFRGGSPLHF
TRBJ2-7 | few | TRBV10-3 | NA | TGTGCCAGCAGATGGGACGGAGCCTCCTACGAGCAGTACTTC | CASRWDGASYEQYF
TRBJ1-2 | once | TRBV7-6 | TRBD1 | TGTGCCAGCAGCGCCCCGGGGACAGGTCCGCCTCACTATGGCTACACCTTC | CASSAPGTGPPHYGYTF
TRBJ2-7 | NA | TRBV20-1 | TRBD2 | TGCAGTGCCCCTAGCGGGAGCGTATACGAGCAGTACTTC | CSAPSGSVYEQYF
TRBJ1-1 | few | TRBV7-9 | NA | TGTGCCAGCAGCGACGAAACCGCGGCCCTTGAAGCTTTCTTT | CASSDETAALEAFF
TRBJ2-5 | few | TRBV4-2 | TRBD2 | TGTGCCAGCAGCCAAGACTGGCGGGAGGGCCCAGAGACCCAGTACTTC | CASSQDWREGPETQYF
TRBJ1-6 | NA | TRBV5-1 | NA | TGCGCCAGCAGCTTGGAGGCAGCATATAATTCACTCCTCCACTTT | CASSLEAAYNSLLHF
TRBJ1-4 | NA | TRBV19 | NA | TGTGCCAGTAGTCGGGACCCGGGGATGGATGAAAAACTGTTTTTT | CASSRDPGMDEKLFF
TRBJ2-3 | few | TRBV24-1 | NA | TGTGCCACCAGTGCTAGCCGAGATACGCAGTATTTT | CATSASRDTQYF
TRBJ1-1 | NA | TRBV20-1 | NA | TGCAGTGCTAGAGACCACCCCCAGGGAGACCCTGAAGCTTTCTTT | CSARDHPQGDPEAFF
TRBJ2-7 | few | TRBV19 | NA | TGTGCCAGTAGTATCGCTGGGGGCCTGTACGAGCAGTACTTC | CASSIAGGLYEQYF
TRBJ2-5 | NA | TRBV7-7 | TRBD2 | TGTGCCAGCAGCTTGATGGCTAGCGGGCAAGAGACCCAGTACTTC | CASSLMASGQETQYF
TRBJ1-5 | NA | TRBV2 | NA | TGTGCCAGTGATCAGGGGATCGGCGCGAGCAATCAGCCCCAGCATTTT | CASDQGIGASNQPQHF
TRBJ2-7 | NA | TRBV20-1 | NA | TGCAGTGCTCCCACGGGCTCCGAGCCCTACGAGCAGTACTTC | CSAPTGSEPYEQYF
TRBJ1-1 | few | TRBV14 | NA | TGTGCCAGCAGCCACCTGGGACGGCAGAACACTGAAGCTTTCTTT | CASSHLGRQNTEAFF
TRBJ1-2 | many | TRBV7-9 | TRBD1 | TGTGCCAGCAGCTTAGCGGACAGGGGCTATGGCTACACCTTC | CASSLADRGYGYTF
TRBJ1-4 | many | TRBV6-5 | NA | TGTGCCAGCAGTCCGGGCCCGAATGAAAAACTGTTTTTT | CASSPGPNEKLFF
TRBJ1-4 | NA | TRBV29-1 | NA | TGCAGCGTTGATAGGCTAGGAACTAATGAAAAACTGTTTTTT | CSVDRLGTNEKLFF
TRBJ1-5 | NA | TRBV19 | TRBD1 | TGTGCCAGTATGGACAGGGGAAGCAATCAGCCCCAGCATTTT | CASMDRGSNQPQHF